The sequence of this T cell receptor (beta chain) was determined in a study of blood T cells in healthy people across ages (dated by TCRdb to 2014 to 2015). Regarding the complete study: In model experiments, template switching captured about one uniquely barcoded TCR beta cDNA molecule for every two T cells. To track age-related changes in TCR beta repertoire diversity, the study relied on deep sequencing normalized with unique cDNA molecular identifiers. The donors were divided into four age groups: young (average approximately 17 years), middle-aged (approximately 41), aged (about 62) and long-lived (around 87). Using the same blood draw, the study looked at two additional independent replicas of 1 million unique cDNA reads for two donors, one aged 18 to 30 and the other aged 80 or older.

For this clonotype: Its binding antigen is unknown. No base qualities exist here, and no much larger clone lies one base off it.

Donors were a few dozen systemically healthy Caucasian individuals from Russia aged roughly 6 to 90 years. Each donor gave about 11 milliliters of peripheral blood, drawn into EDTA-treated Vacutainer tubes. PBMCs were isolated by Ficoll-Paque density-gradient centrifugation, with at least 6 million obtained per sample. Total RNA was extracted from PBMCs with Trizol reagent, with at least 6 micrograms obtained per sample. Naive CD45RAhigh/CD27high T cell percentages were measured by flow cytometry on a PBMC aliquot from every donor. CDR3 length: 16 amino acids, cysteine to phenylalanine. Only CDR3 DNA is held: 48 bases, read in frame from base 1. Germline trimming: 2 bases from V, 2 bases from J; junction bases outside gene matches: 4. CDR1 and CDR2, looked up from the germline V gene, are SGHVS and FQNEAQ. Overall results and qualifications from the work: Bulk unsorted PBMC profiling prevented conclusive comparison of naive and antigen-experienced compartments. Total diversity estimates from one million sequenced T cells were considered lower bounds and underestimates. As age increased, observed TCR beta diversity per million T cells dropped in a roughly linear way, and a significant reduction was already evident by age 40. The percentage of naive T cells measured by flow cytometry correlated strongly with observed TCR beta diversity. Compared with the aged group, more naive CD4+ T cells, fewer expanded clones and increased TCR diversity were shown by the long-lived group, suggesting age selection. Because the CMV infection status of the donors was unknown, age-related changes in expanded clonotypes may potentially have been confounded.

Library generation was performed with 5' RACE. The sample was run on an Illumina HiSeq 2500. A second PCR of roughly 6 to 11 cycles was run with a J-beta primer mix and a sample-barcoded 5' primer. A template-switch 5' adaptor carrying 12 random nucleotides introduced a unique molecular identifier onto each TCR beta cDNA molecule. Each sample yielded at least 2.5 million CDR3-containing paired-end reads. First-strand cDNA synthesis was performed from all RNA using the Mint cDNA synthesis kit, with priming by a TRBC-specific oligonucleotide. Following uracil-DNA glycosylase treatment, all cDNA underwent a first 18-cycle PCR with the universal primers M1SS and BC2_uni_R. In the authors' own workflow: For normalization, 1 million high-quality reads were randomly selected from each sample, with every read carrying a distinct molecular identifier. Instead of being binned into consensus sequences, reads with shared molecular identifiers were discarded. MiTCR, set to a Q25 quality threshold and the strictest error-elimination algorithm, was used for CDR3 identification, clonotype clustering and error correction. A nonparametric unseen species model with Euler transformation was used to estimate a lower bound on total TCR beta diversity. TCRdb passed the public sequencing reads through fastp at Q25 and MiXCR, retaining productive beta sequences. Here each entry gathers all rows of one CDR3 protein and keeps the most common genes and DNA. TCRdb's processing, not the study's, gives the V and J calls here. The sample profile shows roughly 550,000 distinct CDR3 sequences; around 24% of them were found once. The ten largest clonotypes hold 8.5% to 9.5% of the sample.

These records were also assigned to another study, of T cells of mothers and their children. From the second report: The donors were nine systemically healthy Caucasian individuals, made up of three mothers and their six children. cDNA synthesis used all of the extracted RNA, with 1.5 ug of RNA in each 15 ul reaction. In the second PCR, sample barcodes and 2-4 random nucleotides were introduced via the M1S primer. More than 9 million TCR beta CDR3 reads were obtained from each mother, and about 3 million reads were obtained from each child. TCR recombination output is similarly shaped by thymic selection in related and unrelated pairs, with a minor effect exerted by inherited differences. Normalized repertoire overlap was always slightly but never significantly higher in related than unrelated mother-child pairs. Persistent microchimeric T cell clones were not detected, at a sensitivity of approximately 100 clones per million clonotypes. The study used deep NGS to compare TCR beta repertoires of mothers and children, seeking features distinguishing related mother-child pairs from unrelated individuals. The mean age was roughly 44 +/- 4 years for the mothers and roughly 11 +/- 4 years for the children. Libraries were sequenced on Illumina HiSeq 2000 with 100+100 nt paired-end reads after adapter ligation with NEBNext reagents. To avoid cross-contamination, the mother libraries and the child libraries were prepared a month apart and sequenced in separate runs. Each donor had between about 500,000 and 2,100,000 distinct TCR beta clonotypes identified. Naive TCR beta clonotypes were estimated from low-frequency clonotypes matched to each donor's FACS-determined naive share, without sorting.

The chain is made from TRBV7-8 and TRBJ2-3; 10 bases in the junction line up with TRBD2. This TCR was sampled from a boy aged 5-17 years in good health. Sequenced: blood. The CDR3 region reads CASSLRAGGSTDTQYF. DNA sequence: TGTGCCAGCAGCTTAAGAGCGGGAGGGTCCACAGATACGCAGTATTTT.